The present T cell receptor beta chain was sequenced within a study of blood T cells in healthy people across ages. Samples each yielded at least 5 micrograms of total RNA. Study-level findings and limits: Per-million-T-cell TCR beta diversity fell roughly linearly with age.

Remarks on this clonotype: As yet, its antigen is unknown.

CDR3 length: 15 amino acids. CDR1 LGHNA and CDR2 YNFKEQ come from the germline V gene. The V gene end was trimmed by 3 bases and the J gene end by 11 bases; junction bases not matched to a gene: 13. A J-beta primer mix and a sample-barcoded 5' primer were used in a second PCR of roughly 6 to 11 cycles. Unique molecular identifiers of 12 random nucleotides labeled each cDNA. There were at least 3 million CDR3-containing paired-end reads obtained from each sample. TCRdb re-called the 5' RACE reads with MiXCR, one entry per CDR3 protein. The sample lists 1.8 million or so distinct CDR3 sequences; 35% to 50% were seen once.

Sequencing was performed on blood. The receptor's source is a human donor in good health. This rearrangement joins TRBV4-2 to TRBJ2-3; 8 bases fit TRBD2. The chain's CDR3 is CASSHSAGARGKQYF. The CDR3 bases are TGTGCCAGCAGCCATTCAGCGGGGGCCCGGGGGAAGCAGTATTTT.